The 19 T cell receptor beta chains below were found in one sample sequenced in a study of blood T cell repertoires in COVID-19. Some clones are missing from TCRdb's copy, which holds only in-frame ones; the method was immunoSEQ multiplex PCR. The sample includes over 250,000 clones, more than 75% of them seen just once. The sequenced sample consisted of PBMCs or T cells enriched from blood (not recorded which). Receptor source: a man aged 55 to 69 who had recovered from COVID-19.

V gene TRBV7-8 combines with J gene TRBJ2-1; D unresolved. CDR1 and CDR2 (germline): SGHVS, FQNEAQ. This CDR3 has 12 amino acids. Trimming shortened V by 6 bases and J by 8 bases, and 11 bases separated the two germline ends. CDR3 nucleotide sequence: TGTGCCAGCAGTTCCCCCCGGGATGAGCAGTTCTTC. Translated: CASSSPRDEQFF.

The chain couples TRBV19 to TRBJ1-1; maybe TRBD1 (5 bases). This CDR3 comprises 12 residues. V lost 6 bases and J 7 bases, leaving 12 bases between the germline ends. Per germline, CDR1 LNHDA and CDR2 SQIVND (reference sequence). CDR3 amino acids: CASRAGQGEAFF. As DNA, the CDR3 is TGTGCCAGTAGAGCGGGGCAGGGTGAAGCTTTCTTT.

This clone was detected once. The chain links TRBV6-5 to TRBJ1-6; TRBD1 is a possible D gene (6 bases). The CDR3 is 14 residues long. CDR1 and CDR2 from the germline V gene are MNHEY and SVGAGI. V was clipped by 7 bases and J by 7 bases, with 14 bases between them. Here the CDR3 reads CASTAQGRNSPLHF. CDR3 DNA sequence: TGTGCCAGCACGGCACAGGGAAGGAATTCACCCCTCCACTTT.

This clone was seen a single time. The rearrangement joins TRBV3-1 (or the pseudogene TRBV3-2) to TRBJ2-1; TRBD2 might be the D (6 bases). The CDR3 is 16 amino acids. Germline V gene lookup returns CDR1 LGHDT and CDR2 YNNKEL (reference sequence). Trimming took 0 bases from V and 9 from J, leaving 18 bases between them. The CDR3 loop is CASSQDMGLRRGEQFF. CDR3 coding DNA: TGTGCCAGCAGCCAAGATATGGGACTCAGACGGGGTGAGCAGTTCTTC.

The J gene is TRBJ2-1, the V gene TRBV29-1; TRBD2 aligns across 8 bases. CDR1 and CDR2 from the germline V gene are SQVTM and ANQGSEA. The CDR3 length is 12 residues. The J segment lost 7 bases and the V segment lost 5 bases, leaving 4 bases of the junction unmatched. This chain's CDR3 is CSVIKRENEQFF. The CDR3 region has the DNA TGCAGCGTTATCAAGCGGGAGAATGAGCAGTTCTTC.

V and J are TRBV6-5 and TRBJ2-1; 8 bases are shared with TRBD1. From germline, CDR1 is MNHEY and CDR2 SVGAGI. The CDR3 length is 15 residues. V was pared by 8 bases and J by 2 bases, with 8 bases of the junction left unmatched. The CDR3 is CASLDRGLPYNEQFF. The DNA for the CDR3 is TGTGCCAGCTTAGACAGGGGACTGCCCTACAATGAGCAGTTCTTC.

This clone has only a few counts. Here the CDR3 reads CASSASRDRDSGNTIYF. CDR3 nucleotide sequence: TGTGCCAGCAGTGCGTCCCGGGACAGGGACTCTGGAAACACCATATATTTT. The rearrangement uses TRBV6-1 and TRBJ1-3, with 9 bases lining up with TRBD1. Germline-derived CDR1 and CDR2 are MNHNS and SASEGT. Trimming removed 4 bases from V and 0 bases from J; junction bases left unmatched: 7. CDR3 length: 17 residues.

The chain uses TRBV12-5 and TRBJ2-1, with a possible D match to TRBD2 (6 bases). This CDR3 is built from 22 residues. Trimming cost V 2 bases and J 4 bases, with 33 bases left between them. Germline lookup yields CDR1 LGHNT and CDR2 FRNRAP. The CDR3, as DNA: TGTGCTAGTGGTTTGACCCCCTCTGGGACGAGCCCTAGCGATCCCCCTTACAATGAGCAGTTCTTC. Translating it yields CASGLTPSGTSPSDPPYNEQFF. The variable domain in full, completed from reference TRBV12-5 and TRBJ2-1, reads DARVTQTPRHKVTEMGQEVTMRCQPILGHNTVFWYRQTMMQGLELLAYFRNRAPLDDSGMPKDRFSAEMPDATLATLKIQPSEPRDSAVYFCASGLTPSGTSPSDPPYNEQFFGPGTRLTVL.

This chain uses TRBV12-2 with TRBJ2-4; whether TRBD2, the table's D call, matches the DNA was not checked. TRBV12-2 is a documented pseudogene. This CDR3 comprises 16 residues. The CDR3 DNA is TGTGCAAGTCGCTCACAGCGGGAGGGGGCCAAAAACATTCAGTACTTC. Its translation is CASRSQREGAKNIQYF.

V gene TRBV24-1 combines with J gene TRBJ2-7; 9 bases align to TRBD1. The J segment lost 6 bases and the V segment lost 7 bases, leaving 6 bases of the junction unmatched. The germline V gene has CDR1 KGHDR and CDR2 SFDVKD. This CDR3 is built from 13 residues. CDR3 amino acids: CATSLGQGGEQYF. CDR3 sequence (DNA): TGTGCCACCAGCCTGGGACAGGGCGGCGAGCAGTACTTC.

This clone showed up many times. Here the CDR3 DNA reads TGTGCCACCAGCAGAGAGATAGGGGGAAATCAGCCCCAGCATTTT. Protein sequence: CATSREIGGNQPQHF. This chain links TRBV15 with TRBJ1-5, with D possibly being TRBD1 (6 bases). The V and J ends lost 0 bases and 4 bases respectively, with 10 bases between them. The V gene's germline CDR1 is LNHNV and CDR2 YYDKDF (reference sequence). This CDR3 has 15 residues.

V and J are TRBV27 and TRBJ2-7; D is unresolved. There are 13 residues in the CDR3. CDR1 is MNHEY, CDR2 SMNVEV, per germline (reference sequence). V was cut by 2 bases and J by 2 bases, with 7 bases left in between. This chain's CDR3 is CASSLGGPYEQYF. CDR3 DNA sequence: TGTGCCAGCAGTTTAGGCGGCCCCTACGAGCAGTACTTC.

The CDR3 DNA is TGTGCCAGCAGCCACAGTGACCCGACACCCCTCCACTTT. Its translation: CASSHSDPTPLHF. The chain joins TRBV7-9 to TRBJ1-6, with unresolved D. This CDR3 spans 13 amino acids. Trimming left V 5 bases short and J 11 bases short, with 13 bases between. The germline CDR1 and CDR2 sequences are SEHNR and FQNEAQ (reference sequence).

V and J are TRBV4-3 and TRBJ1-2, with a possible D match to TRBD1 (6 bases). V was cut by 1 base and J by 7 bases, with 13 bases left in between. This CDR3 region has 14 residues. In germline, CDR1 is LGHNA, CDR2 YSLEER. CDR3 loop: CASSQVWGRSGYTF. The CDR3 DNA is TGCGCCAGCAGCCAAGTATGGGGGCGGAGTGGCTACACCTTC.

The rearrangement joins TRBV5-6 to TRBJ2-7; maybe TRBD2 (5 bases). The V and J ends lost 0 bases and 4 bases respectively, with 8 bases between them. The CDR3 extends over 13 amino acids. Germline CDR1 is SGHDT and CDR2 is YYEEEE. The CDR3 DNA sequence: TGTGCCAGCAGCTTGGATCCGGGGTACGAGCAGTACTTC. This codes for CASSLDPGYEQYF.

The gene calls are TRBV10-2 and TRBJ1-6; D is unresolved. V lost 6 bases and J lost 3, with 18 bases in between. The CDR3 loop spans 17 amino acids. Germline CDR1 is WSHSY and CDR2 is SAAADI. The CDR3 protein is CASSQKRATDYNSPLHF. Here the CDR3 DNA reads TGCGCCAGCAGCCAGAAGAGAGCGACCGACTATAATTCACCCCTCCACTTT.

The J gene is TRBJ2-3, the V gene TRBV9, with a possible D match to TRBD1 (5 bases). V lost 3 bases to trimming and J lost 2 bases, with 13 bases between them. There are 15 residues in the CDR3. CDR1 and CDR2 from the germline V gene are SGDLS and YYNGEE. The CDR3 here is CASSGGRRLTDTQYF. The CDR3 nucleotides are TGTGCCAGCAGCGGGGGCAGGCGCCTCACAGATACGCAGTATTTT.

This chain connects TRBV10-1 to TRBJ2-1; D gene unclear. The V gene's germline CDR1 is WNHNN and CDR2 SYGVQD (reference sequence). V lost 7 bases and J 5 bases, leaving 12 bases between the germline ends. The CDR3 is 13 residues long. CDR3 amino acids: CASIQYLHNEQFF. The DNA for the CDR3 is TGCGCCAGCATTCAGTATCTCCACAATGAGCAGTTCTTC.

The chain links TRBV3-1 (or the pseudogene TRBV3-2) to TRBJ1-5; D uncertain. The CDR3 is 15 residues long. From germline, CDR1 is LGHDT and CDR2 YNNKEL (reference sequence). The germline V and J ends were trimmed by 0 bases and 1 base, with 7 bases remaining between them. CDR3 coding DNA: TGTGCCAGCAGCCAAGATAGGAGAAGCAATCAGCCCCAGCATTTT. Amino acid sequence: CASSQDRRSNQPQHF.